The rows below give T cell receptor beta chains drawn from one sample of a study of cytomegalovirus exposure and HLA in healthy donors. Using immunoSEQ multiplex PCR, the repertoire was profiled, and TCRdb retains in-frame clones only, with some absent. The sample shows 95,000 to 100,000 clones, 65% to 80% of them seen only once. Sequenced sample: PBMCs. The receptors shown here come from a woman aged 35 to 49 in good health and CMV-seronegative. The CDR3 runs from the conserved cysteine through the conserved F or W. Fields, in order: clone size, J gene, V gene, D gene, CDR3 protein, CDR3 DNA. A D gene is named only where the DNA matches it firmly. Size is omitted from some rows. Given values are once, few, many or a class for expanded clones.

NA	TRBJ2-5	TRBV5-1	TRBD1	CASSSWTGVQETQYF	TGCGCCAGCAGCTCATGGACAGGGGTCCAAGAGACCCAGTACTTC
NA	TRBJ2-7	TRBV18	TRBD2	CASSPGLAGNEQYF	TGTGCCAGCTCACCTGGGCTAGCGGGAAACGAGCAGTACTTC
NA	TRBJ2-7	TRBV19	TRBD2	CASSPLVSGSFSEQYF	TGTGCCAGTAGTCCTCTGGTTAGCGGGAGTTTCTCCGAGCAGTACTTC
once	TRBJ2-5	TRBV30	NA	CAWSALSGEEETQYF	TGTGCCTGGAGTGCTCTGTCAGGGGAAGAAGAGACCCAGTACTTC
NA	TRBJ2-3	TRBV7-3	TRBD2	CASSLSGGASDTQYF	TGTGCCAGCAGCCTCAGCGGGGGGGCCTCAGATACGCAGTATTTT
NA	TRBJ2-1	TRBV6-6	TRBD2	CASHLGRWDEQFF	TGTGCCAGTCACCTCGGGAGGTGGGATGAGCAGTTCTTC
NA	TRBJ2-7	TRBV27	NA	CASPPYEQYF	TGTGCCAGCCCTCCCTACGAGCAGTACTTC
NA	TRBJ2-3	TRBV30	TRBD2	CAWVRASGSSTDTQYF	TGTGCCTGGGTTCGGGCTAGCGGGAGCAGCACAGATACGCAGTATTTT
once	TRBJ1-1	TRBV28	TRBD1	CASSWTGGGTEAFF	TGTGCCAGCAGTTGGACAGGGGGCGGAACTGAAGCTTTCTTT
NA	TRBJ1-6	TRBV6-5	TRBD1	CASWTGAGYNSPLHF	TGTGCCAGCTGGACAGGGGCAGGATATAATTCCCCCCTCCACTTT
once	TRBJ1-1	TRBV13	NA	CASSPGRGMAFF	TGTGCCAGCAGCCCGGGACGGGGGATGGCTTTCTTT
NA	TRBJ2-7	TRBV4-2	TRBD1	CASSPGQASYEQYF	TGTGCCAGCAGCCCTGGACAGGCTTCCTACGAGCAGTACTTC
NA	TRBJ1-2	TRBV23-1	NA	CASSRDLPYGYTF	TGCGCCAGCAGTCGGGACTTACCCTATGGCTACACCTTC
NA	TRBJ2-3	TRBV4-2	TRBD2	CASSQTSGGPDTQYF	TGTGCCAGCAGCCAAACTAGCGGGGGCCCGGATACGCAGTATTTT
NA	TRBJ2-1	TRBV11-2	TRBD1	CASSPRPSTGASYNEQFF	TGTGCCAGCAGCCCGCGCCCCAGTACAGGGGCCTCCTACAATGAGCAGTTCTTC
NA	TRBJ2-5	TRBV5-6	TRBD1	CASRLRQGGETQYF	TGTGCCAGCAGACTTAGACAGGGTGGAGAGACCCAGTACTTC
NA	TRBJ2-7	TRBV10-1	TRBD2	CASSETGLADTVQYF	TGCGCCAGCAGTGAGACAGGACTAGCAGATACTGTGCAGTACTTC
few	TRBJ2-7	TRBV2	TRBD2	CASTPGGLEYF	TGTGCCAGCACTCCGGGGGGTCTGGAGTACTTC
NA	TRBJ2-7	TRBV18	TRBD1	CASSPPIGQGNYEQYF	TGTGCCAGCTCACCACCCATAGGACAGGGGAACTACGAGCAGTACTTC
NA	TRBJ2-7	TRBV15	NA	CATSRDRHSSYEQYF	TGTGCCACCAGCAGAGATCGGCACAGCTCCTACGAGCAGTACTTC
NA	TRBJ2-5	TRBV2	TRBD2	CASSDSGGAGETQYF	TGTGCCAGCAGTGACAGCGGGGGGGCGGGAGAGACCCAGTACTTC
NA	TRBJ2-1	TRBV10-1	TRBD2	CASGTSGRGGYNEQFF	TGCGCCAGCGGGACTAGCGGGAGAGGGGGCTACAATGAGCAGTTCTTC
NA	TRBJ2-1	TRBV6-4	NA	CASSGGDYNEQFF	TGTGCCAGCAGTGGCGGAGACTACAATGAGCAGTTCTTC
NA	TRBJ1-2	TRBV6-5	TRBD1	CASSPNRGPSYGYTF	TGTGCCAGCAGTCCAAACAGGGGGCCGAGCTATGGCTACACCTTC
NA	TRBJ2-3	TRBV7-6	NA	CASSLAIGDRATDTQYF	TGTGCCAGCAGCTTAGCGATTGGTGACAGAGCGACAGATACGCAGTATTTT
NA	TRBJ1-3	TRBV19	NA	CASDRMTGNTIYF	TGTGCCAGCGACAGAATGACTGGAAACACCATATATTTT
NA	TRBJ2-7	TRBV10-3	NA	CAIGVGYEQYF	TGTGCCATCGGAGTAGGCTACGAGCAGTACTTC
NA	TRBJ2-3	TRBV9	TRBD2	CASSAPLAGASTDTQYF	TGTGCCAGCAGCGCCCCACTAGCGGGGGCCAGCACAGATACGCAGTATTTT
NA	TRBJ1-2	TRBV5-1	NA	CASSLEGRDNYGYTF	TGCGCCAGCAGCTTGGAGGGGCGGGATAACTATGGCTACACCTTC
few	TRBJ2-1	TRBV7-9	TRBD1	CASSFPDRGPYNEQFF	TGTGCCAGCAGCTTCCCGGACAGGGGGCCCTACAATGAGCAGTTCTTC
NA	TRBJ2-2	TRBV6-6	TRBD1	CASSRDRVGGELFF	TGTGCCAGCAGCCGGGACAGGGTAGGCGGGGAGCTGTTTTTT
few	TRBJ2-7	TRBV6-5	TRBD1	CASSAGQGAYEQYF	TGTGCCAGCAGTGCGGGACAGGGCGCCTACGAGCAGTACTTC
NA	TRBJ2-3	TRBV4-2	TRBD2	CASSQGLAGVSTDTQYF	TGTGCCAGCAGCCAAGGACTAGCGGGGGTTAGTACAGATACGCAGTATTTT
NA	TRBJ1-4	TRBV30	TRBD1	CAWSDGTAEKLFF	TGTGCCTGGAGTGATGGGACAGCTGAAAAACTGTTTTTT
NA	TRBJ2-3	TRBV7-8	TRBD2	CASSETSGVTDTQYF	TGTGCCAGCAGCGAGACTAGCGGTGTGACAGATACGCAGTATTTT
NA	TRBJ2-3	TRBV15	NA	CATQNTDTQYF	TGTGCCACCCAGAACACAGATACGCAGTATTTT
NA	TRBJ1-1	TRBV11-1	TRBD1	CASSFGQGATEAFF	TGTGCCAGCAGCTTTGGACAGGGGGCCACTGAAGCTTTCTTT
NA	TRBJ2-7	TRBV6-7	NA	CASSYLDRSTYEQYF	TGTGCCAGCAGTTACCTAGACAGGAGTACCTACGAGCAGTACTTC
NA	TRBJ2-1	TRBV7-9	TRBD1	CASSLVRGIYNEQFF	TGTGCCAGCAGCTTAGTCAGGGGGATCTACAATGAGCAGTTCTTC
NA	TRBJ2-1	TRBV7-9	NA	CSSNTGSSSYNEQFF	TGTTCCAGCAACACAGGTTCCAGCTCCTACAATGAGCAGTTCTTC
NA	TRBJ2-7	TRBV27	TRBD1	CASSTRQGPYEQYF	TGTGCCAGCAGTACGAGACAGGGGCCCTACGAGCAGTACTTC
NA	TRBJ2-1	TRBV7-9	TRBD1	CASSVTGDYNEQFF	TGTGCCAGCAGCGTGACAGGGGACTACAATGAGCAGTTCTTC
NA	TRBJ1-4	TRBV30	TRBD1	CAWSVTPQGAGEKLFF	TGTGCCTGGAGTGTGACGCCACAGGGGGCTGGCGAAAAACTGTTTTTT
once	TRBJ2-3	TRBV27	NA	CASSLAWFRGGTDTQYF	TGTGCCAGCAGTTTAGCCTGGTTTCGAGGGGGAACAGATACGCAGTATTTT
few	TRBJ1-5	TRBV19	NA	CASTVFPGQPQHF	TGTGCCAGTACCGTCTTCCCGGGTCAGCCCCAGCATTTT
NA	TRBJ1-3	TRBV9	NA	CASSGQGNTIYF	TGTGCCAGCAGCGGACAGGGAAACACCATATATTTT
few	TRBJ1-2	TRBV5-4	TRBD1	CASSPEYRGMGYTF	TGTGCCAGCAGCCCCGAGTACAGGGGAATGGGCTACACCTTC
NA	TRBJ2-1	TRBV5-5	TRBD2	CASSGAGGMLYNEQFF	TGTGCCAGCAGCGGTGCCGGGGGGATGCTTTACAATGAGCAGTTCTTC
NA	TRBJ2-4	TRBV2	TRBD2	CASTSGLAGGIAKNIQYF	TGTGCCAGCACCTCGGGACTAGCGGGGGGGATAGCCAAAAACATTCAGTACTTC
once	TRBJ1-3	TRBV6-1	NA	CASRLGNTIYF	TGTGCCAGCAGACTCGGAAACACCATATATTTT
NA	TRBJ2-7	TRBV30	NA	CACSPRAGLYEQYF	TGTGCCTGCAGCCCTCGGGCAGGGCTCTACGAGCAGTACTTC
few	TRBJ2-6	TRBV9	NA	CASSIPGTGANVLTF	TGTGCCAGCAGCATACCGGGTACTGGGGCCAACGTCCTGACTTTC
NA	TRBJ1-1	TRBV18	NA	CASSPAGNTEAFF	TGTGCCAGCTCACCAGCGGGGAACACTGAAGCTTTCTTT
NA	TRBJ1-2	TRBV19	NA	CASSILQGSHYGYTF	TGTGCCAGTAGTATATTGCAGGGTTCTCACTATGGCTACACCTTC
NA	TRBJ2-5	TRBV5-1	TRBD2	CASSPSGAGGETQYF	TGCGCCAGCAGCCCCAGCGGAGCGGGAGGGGAGACCCAGTACTTC